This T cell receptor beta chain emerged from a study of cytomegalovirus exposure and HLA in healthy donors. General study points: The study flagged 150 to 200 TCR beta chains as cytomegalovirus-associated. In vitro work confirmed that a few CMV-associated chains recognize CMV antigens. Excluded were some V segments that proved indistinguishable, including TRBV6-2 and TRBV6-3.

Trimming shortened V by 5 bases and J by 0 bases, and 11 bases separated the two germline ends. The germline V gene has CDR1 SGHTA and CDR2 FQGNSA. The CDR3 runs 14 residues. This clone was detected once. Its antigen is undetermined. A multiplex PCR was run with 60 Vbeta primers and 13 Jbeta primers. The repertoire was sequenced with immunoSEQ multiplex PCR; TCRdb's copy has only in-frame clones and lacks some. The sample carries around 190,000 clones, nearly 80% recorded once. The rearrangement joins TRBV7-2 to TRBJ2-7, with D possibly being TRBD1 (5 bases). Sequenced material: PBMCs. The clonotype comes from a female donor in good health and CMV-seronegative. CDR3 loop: CASSRTRVSYEQYF. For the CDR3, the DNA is TGTGCCAGCAGCCGGACACGCGTCTCCTACGAGCAGTACTTC.